These T cell receptor beta chains were read from a single sample in a study of blood T cell repertoires in COVID-19. Repertoires were generated with immunoSEQ multiplex PCR, while TCRdb's copy carries only in-frame clones and drops some. Of over 90,000 clones listed, 81% are singletons. The sequencing sample was made of peripheral blood. The receptors derive from a man at least 80 years old with COVID-19, enrolled during active disease. CDR3s include the opening cysteine and the closing phenylalanine or tryptophan. D genes are given only for firm matches. Not every row has a clone size; where given, it reads once, few, many or a size class.

TRBJ1-1,NA,TRBV5-1,few,CASSLAGDHEAFF,TGCGCCAGCAGCTTGGCAGGGGATCATGAAGCTTTCTTT
TRBJ2-6,NA,TRBV7-2,NA,CASSFQGTAGANVLTF,TGTGCCAGCAGCTTTCAAGGGACTGCTGGGGCCAACGTCCTGACTTTC
TRBJ1-1,TRBD1,TRBV5-6,few,CASSLIDRGRTEAFF,TGTGCCAGCAGCTTGATCGACAGGGGAAGGACTGAAGCTTTCTTT
TRBJ2-1,TRBD2,TRBV29-1,NA,CSVEYGTAGLAGGGNEQFF,TGCAGCGTTGAATATGGGACAGCCGGACTAGCGGGAGGAGGCAATGAGCAGTTCTTC
TRBJ2-5,TRBD1,TRBV13,NA,CASSLDRAETQYF,TGTGCCAGCAGCCTGGACAGGGCGGAGACCCAGTACTTC
TRBJ2-3,NA,TRBV5-1,NA,CASSLDGGVTDTQYF,TGCGCCAGCAGCTTGGACGGCGGTGTCACAGATACGCAGTATTTT
TRBJ2-7,TRBD1,TRBV28,few,CASSLPGQPYEQYF,TGTGCCAGCAGTTTGCCGGGACAGCCCTACGAGCAGTACTTC
TRBJ2-1,TRBD1,TRBV10-1,few,CASRRTGVNEQFF,TGCGCCAGCAGAAGGACAGGGGTCAATGAGCAGTTCTTC
TRBJ2-3,TRBD2,TRBV4-1,NA,CASSQEWLAGNTDTQYF,TGCGCCAGCAGCCAAGAGTGGCTAGCGGGGAACACAGATACGCAGTATTTT
TRBJ1-4,NA,TRBV24-1,few,CATSDRTVLNEKLFF,TGTGCCACCAGTGATCGGACAGTCCTTAATGAAAAACTGTTTTTT
TRBJ2-1,NA,TRBV14,NA,CASSRELAPPGNEQFF,TGTGCCAGCAGCCGAGAACTAGCCCCACCTGGGAATGAGCAGTTCTTC
TRBJ1-2,TRBD1,TRBV28,NA,CASLNSGTGHGYGYTF,TGTGCCAGCCTCAACTCCGGGACAGGCCACGGGTATGGCTACACCTTC
TRBJ1-1,NA,TRBV15,NA,CATSRGPNTEAFF,TGTGCCACCAGCAGAGGGCCGAACACTGAAGCTTTCTTT
TRBJ2-3,TRBD2,TRBV7-3,NA,CASSPKPGLAGDTQYF,TGTGCCAGCAGCCCGAAACCGGGACTAGCGGGGGATACGCAGTATTTT
TRBJ2-7,NA,TRBV12-1,NA,CASSFSSGFNYEQYF,TGTGCCAGCAGCTTTAGCTCAGGGTTTAACTACGAGCAGTACTTC
TRBJ1-5,NA,TRBV10-2,few,CASSETDLVRQPQHF,TGCGCCAGCAGTGAAACCGACCTAGTACGTCAGCCCCAGCATTTT
TRBJ2-3,TRBD2,TRBV3-1/TRBV3-2,NA,CASSRGSGGATDTQYF,TGTGCCAGCAGCCGGGGTAGCGGGGGGGCCACAGATACGCAGTATTTT
TRBJ2-4,NA,TRBV21-1,NA,CASSKARQDPAKNIQYF,TGTGCCAGCAGCAAAGCAAGACAAGACCCGGCCAAAAACATTCAGTACTTC
TRBJ1-5,NA,TRBV11-2,few,CASSSEGAGNQPQHF,TGTGCCAGCAGCTCCGAGGGAGCAGGCAATCAGCCCCAGCATTTT
TRBJ2-7,NA,TRBV3-1/TRBV3-2,NA,CASSQGHQLVSYEQYF,TGTGCCAGCAGCCAAGGACACCAACTAGTATCCTACGAGCAGTACTTC
TRBJ1-6,NA,TRBV19,once,CASSENNSPLHF,TGTGCCAGTTCAGAAAATAATTCACCCCTCCACTTT
TRBJ1-1,TRBD1,TRBV5-5,NA,CASKIQGANTEAFF,TGTGCCAGCAAAATACAGGGGGCGAACACTGAAGCTTTCTTT
TRBJ2-1,TRBD2,TRBV19,NA,CASSISASGIINEQFF,TGTGCCAGTAGTATATCGGCTAGCGGAATAATCAATGAGCAGTTCTTC
TRBJ2-1,NA,TRBV2,NA,CASSVRGNSYNEQFF,TGTGCCAGCAGTGTACGGGGTAACTCCTACAATGAGCAGTTCTTC
TRBJ2-5,NA,TRBV28,NA,CASSFGGEETQYF,TGTGCCAGCAGTTTCGGAGGGGAAGAGACCCAGTACTTC
TRBJ1-1,NA,TRBV5-1,NA,CASSSQGKTEAFF,TGCGCCAGCAGCTCACAGGGAAAAACTGAAGCTTTCTTT
TRBJ2-7,TRBD1,TRBV5-1,NA,CASSLYRGSYEQYF,TGCGCCAGCAGCTTATACAGGGGCTCCTACGAGCAGTACTTC